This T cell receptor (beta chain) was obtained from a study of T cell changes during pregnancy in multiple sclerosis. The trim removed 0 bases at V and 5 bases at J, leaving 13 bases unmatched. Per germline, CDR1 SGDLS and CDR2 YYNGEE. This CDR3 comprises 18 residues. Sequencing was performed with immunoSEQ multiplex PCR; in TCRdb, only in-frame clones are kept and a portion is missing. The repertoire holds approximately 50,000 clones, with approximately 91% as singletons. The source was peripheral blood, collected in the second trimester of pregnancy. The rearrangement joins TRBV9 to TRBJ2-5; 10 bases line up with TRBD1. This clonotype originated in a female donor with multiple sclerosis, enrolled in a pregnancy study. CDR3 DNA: TGTGCCAGCAGCGTAGGGCGCACCGGACAGGGGGTTGGGGAGACCCAGTACTTC. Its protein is CASSVGRTGQGVGETQYF.